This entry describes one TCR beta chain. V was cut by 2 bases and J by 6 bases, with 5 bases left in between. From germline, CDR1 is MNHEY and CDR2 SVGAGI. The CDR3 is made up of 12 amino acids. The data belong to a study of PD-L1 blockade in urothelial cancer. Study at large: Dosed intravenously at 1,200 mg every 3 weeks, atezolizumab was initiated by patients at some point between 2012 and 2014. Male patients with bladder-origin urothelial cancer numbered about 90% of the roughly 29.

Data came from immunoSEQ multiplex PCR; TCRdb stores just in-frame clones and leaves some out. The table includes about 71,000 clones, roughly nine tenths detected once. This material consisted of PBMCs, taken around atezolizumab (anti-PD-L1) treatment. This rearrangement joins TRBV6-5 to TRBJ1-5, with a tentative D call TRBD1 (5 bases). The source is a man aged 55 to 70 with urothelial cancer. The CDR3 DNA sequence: TGTGCCAGCAGTTACACAGGTCAGCCCCAGCATTTT. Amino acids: CASSYTGQPQHF.